The source of this T cell receptor beta chain is a study of PD-L1 blockade in urothelial cancer. The wider study: Male patients with bladder-origin urothelial cancer numbered about 85% of the roughly 29. Previous chemotherapy exposure amounted to 0 to 3 regimens for patients. Study results and limitations: Tumor-linked clones in blood grew more by 3 weeks in durable-benefit patients.

This clone was recorded once. Its antigen is as yet unknown. The assay was immunoSEQ multiplex PCR, and TCRdb's table has in-frame clones only and misses some. The sample lists some 23,000 clones, roughly 85% occurring once. The CDR3 spans 14 residues. CDR1 and CDR2 from the germline V gene are SGHDT and YYEEEE. Trimming removed 1 base from V and 0 bases from J, with 6 bases in between. Sample time point: peripheral blood 6 weeks after treatment start. The patients' disease, urothelial carcinoma, was locally advanced or metastatic. This clonotype was sampled from a man aged 65 to 85 with urothelial cancer. This chain uses TRBV5-6 with TRBJ2-3; no firm D call. The specimen was PBMCs, collected around atezolizumab (anti-PD-L1) treatment. CDR3 DNA: TGTGCCAGCAGCTTGAAGCCGAGCACAGATACGCAGTATTTT. Amino acids: CASSLKPSTDTQYF.